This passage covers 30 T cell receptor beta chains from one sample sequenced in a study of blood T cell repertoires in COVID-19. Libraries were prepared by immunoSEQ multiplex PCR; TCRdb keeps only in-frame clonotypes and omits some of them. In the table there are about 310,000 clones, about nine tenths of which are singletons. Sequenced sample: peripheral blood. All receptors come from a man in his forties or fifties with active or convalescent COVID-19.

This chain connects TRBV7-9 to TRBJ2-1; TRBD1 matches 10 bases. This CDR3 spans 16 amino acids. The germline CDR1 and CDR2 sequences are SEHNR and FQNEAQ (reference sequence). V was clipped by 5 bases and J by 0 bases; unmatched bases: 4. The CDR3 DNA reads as TGTGCCAGCAGCAAGGGACAGGGGAGCTCCTACAATGAGCAGTTCTTC. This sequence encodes CASSKGQGSSYNEQFF.

The CDR3 is CASRESLSEAFF. The CDR3 nucleotides are TGTGCCAGCAGAGAGAGCCTTTCTGAAGCTTTCTTT. The chain combines TRBV2 with TRBJ1-1; D is uncertain. Trimming removed 6 bases from V and 6 bases from J, with 11 bases in between. Germline values: CDR1 SNHLY, CDR2 FYNNEI. This CDR3 has 12 residues.

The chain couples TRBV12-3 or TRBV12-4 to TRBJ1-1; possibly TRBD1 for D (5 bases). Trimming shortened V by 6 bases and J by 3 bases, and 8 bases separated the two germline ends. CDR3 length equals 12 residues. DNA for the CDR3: TGTGCCAGCAGCCGGGGGGACACTGAAGCTTTCTTT. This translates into CASSRGDTEAFF.

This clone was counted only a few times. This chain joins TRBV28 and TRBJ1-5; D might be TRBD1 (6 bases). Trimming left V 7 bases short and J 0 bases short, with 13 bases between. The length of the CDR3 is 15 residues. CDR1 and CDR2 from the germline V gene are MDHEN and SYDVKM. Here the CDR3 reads CASIFGTPSNQPQHF. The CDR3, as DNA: TGTGCCAGCATCTTTGGGACACCTAGCAATCAGCCCCAGCATTTT.

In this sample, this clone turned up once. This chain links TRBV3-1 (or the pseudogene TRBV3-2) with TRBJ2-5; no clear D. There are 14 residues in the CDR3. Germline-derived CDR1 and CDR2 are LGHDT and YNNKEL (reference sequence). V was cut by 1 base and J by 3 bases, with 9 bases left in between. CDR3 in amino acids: CASSQGHSKETQYF. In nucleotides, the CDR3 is TGTGCCAGCAGCCAAGGGCACAGCAAAGAGACCCAGTACTTC.

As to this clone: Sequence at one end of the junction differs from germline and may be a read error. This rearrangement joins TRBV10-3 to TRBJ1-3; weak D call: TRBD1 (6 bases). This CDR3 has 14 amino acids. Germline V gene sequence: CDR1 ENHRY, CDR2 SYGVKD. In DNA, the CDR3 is TGTGCCACCAGTTTGGACAGCTCTGGAAACACCATATATTTT. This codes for CATSLDSSGNTIYF.

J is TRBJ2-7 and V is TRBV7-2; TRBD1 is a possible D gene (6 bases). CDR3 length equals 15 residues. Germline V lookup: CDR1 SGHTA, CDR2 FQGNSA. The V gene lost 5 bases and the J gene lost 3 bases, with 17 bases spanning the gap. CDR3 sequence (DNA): TGTGCCAGCAGCCCCGACCGGGACACGTTCTACGAGCAGTACTTC. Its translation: CASSPDRDTFYEQYF.

CDR3 residues: CASSDLLLADPSTDTQYF. For the CDR3, the DNA is TGTGCCAGCAGTGACTTGCTCTTAGCGGATCCTAGCACAGATACGCAGTATTTT. This chain links TRBV28 with TRBJ2-3; D perhaps matches TRBD2 (6 bases). The CDR3 consists of 18 residues. Germline lookup yields CDR1 MDHEN and CDR2 SYDVKM. Deletions cut 5 bases from V and 0 bases from J, with 21 bases between.

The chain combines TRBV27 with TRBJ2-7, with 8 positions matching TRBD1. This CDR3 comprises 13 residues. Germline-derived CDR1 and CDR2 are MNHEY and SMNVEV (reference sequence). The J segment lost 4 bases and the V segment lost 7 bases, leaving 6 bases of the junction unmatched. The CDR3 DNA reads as TGTGCCAGCATGGGACAGGAGGGTTACGAGCAGTACTTC. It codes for CASMGQEGYEQYF.

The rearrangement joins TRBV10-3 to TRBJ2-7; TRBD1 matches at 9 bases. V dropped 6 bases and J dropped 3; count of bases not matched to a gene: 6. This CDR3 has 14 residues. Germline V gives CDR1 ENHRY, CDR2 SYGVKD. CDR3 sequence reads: CAISAGTGIYEQYF. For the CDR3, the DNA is TGTGCCATCAGCGCCGGGACAGGGATCTACGAGCAGTACTTC.

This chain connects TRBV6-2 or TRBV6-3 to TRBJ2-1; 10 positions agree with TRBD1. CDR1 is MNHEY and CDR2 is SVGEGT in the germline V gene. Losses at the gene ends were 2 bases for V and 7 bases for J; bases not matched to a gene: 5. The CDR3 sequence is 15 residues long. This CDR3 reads CASSYQGQGMNEQFF. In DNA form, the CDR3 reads TGTGCCAGCAGTTACCAGGGACAGGGGATGAATGAGCAGTTCTTC.

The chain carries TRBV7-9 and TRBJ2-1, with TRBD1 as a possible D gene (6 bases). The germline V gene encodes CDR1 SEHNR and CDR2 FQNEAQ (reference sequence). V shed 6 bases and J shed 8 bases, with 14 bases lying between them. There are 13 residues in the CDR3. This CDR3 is CASSSRGLDEQFF. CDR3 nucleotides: TGTGCCAGCAGTAGCAGGGGCCTGGATGAGCAGTTCTTC. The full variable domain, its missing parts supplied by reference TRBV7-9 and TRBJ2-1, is DTGVSQNPRHKITKRGQNVTFRCDPISEHNRLYWYRQTLGQGPEFLTYFQNEAQLEKSRLLSDRFSAERPKGSFSTLEIQRTEQGDSAMYLCASSSRGLDEQFFGPGTRLTVL.

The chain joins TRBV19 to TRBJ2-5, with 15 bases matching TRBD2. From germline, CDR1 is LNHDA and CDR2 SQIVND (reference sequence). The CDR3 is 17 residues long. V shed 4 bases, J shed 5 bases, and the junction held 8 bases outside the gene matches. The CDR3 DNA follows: TGTGCCAGTAGTAAGGGACTAGCGGGGGGTCTAATGGAGACCCAGTACTTC. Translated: CASSKGLAGGLMETQYF.

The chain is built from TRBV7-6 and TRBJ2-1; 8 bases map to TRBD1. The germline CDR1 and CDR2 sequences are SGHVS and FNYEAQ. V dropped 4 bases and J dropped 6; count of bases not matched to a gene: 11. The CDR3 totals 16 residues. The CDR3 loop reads CASSSRGRGTGNEQFF. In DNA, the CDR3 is TGTGCCAGCAGCTCCAGGGGGCGGGGCACGGGCAATGAGCAGTTCTTC.

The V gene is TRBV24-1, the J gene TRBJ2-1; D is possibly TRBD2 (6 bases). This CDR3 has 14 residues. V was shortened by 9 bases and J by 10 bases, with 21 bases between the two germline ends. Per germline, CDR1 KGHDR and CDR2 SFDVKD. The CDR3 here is CATQPEGRYVEQFF. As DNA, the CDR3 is TGTGCCACCCAACCGGAGGGCCGCTATGTAGAGCAGTTCTTC.

CDR3 sequence (DNA): TGTGCCAGCAGCTTAGATCCGGGTGAGAACACTGAAGCTTTCTTT. Its translation is CASSLDPGENTEAFF. V usage is TRBV7-3 and J usage is TRBJ1-1; D not certain. Germline V gene lookup returns CDR1 SGHTA and CDR2 FQGTGA. Between the trimmed V and J ends, which lost 2 bases and 1 base, there was a span of 11 bases. The CDR3 totals 15 residues. Full variable domain (missing parts from reference TRBV7-3 and TRBJ1-1): GAGVSQTPSNKVTEKGKYVELRCDPISGHTALYWYRQSLGQGPEFLIYFQGTGAADDSGLPNDRFFAVRPEGSVSTLKIQRTERGDSAVYLCASSLDPGENTEAFFGQGTRLTVV.

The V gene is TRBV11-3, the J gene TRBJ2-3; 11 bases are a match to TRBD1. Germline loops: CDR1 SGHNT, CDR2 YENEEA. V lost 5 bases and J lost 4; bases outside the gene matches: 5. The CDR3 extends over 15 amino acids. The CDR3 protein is CASSLGTGGADTQYF. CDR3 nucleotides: TGTGCCAGCAGCCTCGGGACAGGGGGGGCAGATACGCAGTATTTT.

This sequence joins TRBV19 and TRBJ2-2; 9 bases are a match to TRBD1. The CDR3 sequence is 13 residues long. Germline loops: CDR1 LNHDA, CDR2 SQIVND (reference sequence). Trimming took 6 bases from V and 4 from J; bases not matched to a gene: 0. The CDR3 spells CASRTGGTGELFF. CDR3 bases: TGTGCCAGTAGGACAGGGGGCACCGGGGAGCTGTTTTTT.

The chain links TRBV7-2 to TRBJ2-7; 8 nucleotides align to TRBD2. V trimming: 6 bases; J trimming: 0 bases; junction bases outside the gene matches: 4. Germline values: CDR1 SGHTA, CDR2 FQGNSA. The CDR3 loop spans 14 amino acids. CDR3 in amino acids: CASSRGGSSYEQYF. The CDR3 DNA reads TGTGCCAGCAGTCGGGGGGGAAGCTCCTACGAGCAGTACTTC.

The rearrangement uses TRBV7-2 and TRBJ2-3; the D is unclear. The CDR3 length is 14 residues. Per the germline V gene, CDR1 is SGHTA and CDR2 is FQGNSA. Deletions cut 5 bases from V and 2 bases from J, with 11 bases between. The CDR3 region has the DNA TGTGCCAGCAGCCCCGCGGCCTTCACAGATACGCAGTATTTT. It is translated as CASSPAAFTDTQYF. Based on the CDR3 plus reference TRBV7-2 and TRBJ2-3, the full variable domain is GAGVSQSPSNKVTEKGKDVELRCDPISGHTALYWYRQSLGQGLEFLIYFQGNSAPDKSGLPSDRFSAERTGGSVSTLTIQRTQQEDSAVYLCASSPAAFTDTQYFGPGTRLTVL.

CDR3 nucleotide sequence: TGTGCCATCAGAAGCGGGACCTCCTACGAGCAGTACTTC. The encoded protein is CAIRSGTSYEQYF. The chain carries TRBV10-3 and TRBJ2-7; 7 bases are shared with TRBD2. The CDR3 has 13 residues. V trimming: 6 bases; J trimming: 0 bases; junction bases outside the gene matches: 2. Germline V CDR1 and CDR2: ENHRY, SYGVKD.

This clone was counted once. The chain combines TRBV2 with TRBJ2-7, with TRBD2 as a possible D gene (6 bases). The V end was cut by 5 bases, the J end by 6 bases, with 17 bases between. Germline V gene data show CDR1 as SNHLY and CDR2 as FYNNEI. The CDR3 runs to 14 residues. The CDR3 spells CASSPTTSYGEQYF. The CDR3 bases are TGTGCCAGCAGTCCAACGACTAGTTACGGCGAGCAGTACTTC.

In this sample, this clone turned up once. DNA for the CDR3: TGTGCCATCAACACAGGGGCCATGAACACTGAAGCTTTCTTT. It is translated as CAINTGAMNTEAFF. The chain has TRBV10-3 and TRBJ1-1; 7 nucleotides match TRBD1. The CDR3 has 14 residues. V shed 7 bases, J shed 0 bases, and the junction held 5 bases outside the gene matches. CDR1 is ENHRY, CDR2 SYGVKD, per germline.

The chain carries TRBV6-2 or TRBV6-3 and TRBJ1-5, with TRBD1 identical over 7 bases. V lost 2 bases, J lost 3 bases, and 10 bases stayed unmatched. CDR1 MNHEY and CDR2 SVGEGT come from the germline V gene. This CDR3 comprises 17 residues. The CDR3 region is CASSYTYGTELNQPQHF. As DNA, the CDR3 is TGTGCCAGCAGTTACACGTACGGGACAGAGCTCAATCAGCCCCAGCATTTT.

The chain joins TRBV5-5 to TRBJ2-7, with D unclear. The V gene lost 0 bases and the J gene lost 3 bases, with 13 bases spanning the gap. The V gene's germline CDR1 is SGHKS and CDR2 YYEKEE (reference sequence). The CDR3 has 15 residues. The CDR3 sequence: CASSLDFRSHYEQYF. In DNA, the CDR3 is TGTGCCAGCAGCTTGGACTTTCGGTCCCACTACGAGCAGTACTTC.

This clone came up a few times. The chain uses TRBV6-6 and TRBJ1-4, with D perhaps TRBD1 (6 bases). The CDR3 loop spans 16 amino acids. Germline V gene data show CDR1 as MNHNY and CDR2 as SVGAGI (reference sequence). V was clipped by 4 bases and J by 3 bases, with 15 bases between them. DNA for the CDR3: TGTGCCAGCAGTTCCCCTCGACAGGTGGCTAATGAAAAACTGTTTTTT. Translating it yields CASSSPRQVANEKLFF.

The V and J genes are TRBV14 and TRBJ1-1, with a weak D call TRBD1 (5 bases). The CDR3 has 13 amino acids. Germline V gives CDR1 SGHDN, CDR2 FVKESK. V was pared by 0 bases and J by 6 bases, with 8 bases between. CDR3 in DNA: TGTGCCAGCAGCCAAGATGAAGGGGCTGAAGCTTTCTTT. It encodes CASSQDEGAEAFF.

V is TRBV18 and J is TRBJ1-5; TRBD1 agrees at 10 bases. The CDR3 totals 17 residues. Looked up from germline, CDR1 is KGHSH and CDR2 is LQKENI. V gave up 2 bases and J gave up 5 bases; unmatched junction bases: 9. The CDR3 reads CASSPKTGGGWDQPQHF. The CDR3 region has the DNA TGTGCCAGCTCACCAAAGACAGGGGGCGGTTGGGATCAGCCCCAGCATTTT.

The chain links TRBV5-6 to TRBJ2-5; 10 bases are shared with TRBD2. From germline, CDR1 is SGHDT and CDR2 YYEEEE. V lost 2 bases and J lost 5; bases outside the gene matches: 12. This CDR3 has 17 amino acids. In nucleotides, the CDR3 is TGTGCCAGCAGCTTACTCCCTAGCGGGGGAATCAGGGAGACCCAGTACTTC. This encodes CASSLLPSGGIRETQYF. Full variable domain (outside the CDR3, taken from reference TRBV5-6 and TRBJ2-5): DAGVTQSPTHLIKTRGQQVTLRCSPKSGHDTVSWYQQALGQGPQFIFQYYEEEERQRGNFPDRFSGHQFPNYSSELNVNALLLGDSALYLCASSLLPSGGIRETQYFGPGTRLLVL.

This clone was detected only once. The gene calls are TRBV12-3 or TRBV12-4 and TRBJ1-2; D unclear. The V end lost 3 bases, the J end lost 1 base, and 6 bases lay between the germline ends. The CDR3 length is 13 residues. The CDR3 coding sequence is TGTGCCAGCAGTTTGCACAGTAACTATGGCTACACCTTC. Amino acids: CASSLHSNYGYTF.